A single TCR beta chain is shown here with its context. Original data processing: Scientists estimated how many nucleated cells there were by amplifying reference gene primers. TCRdb's copy holds only in-frame clones and misses some; the assay was immunoSEQ multiplex PCR. That table is the source of V, J and clone size, and D and trimming were worked out from the DNA. The sample has about 210,000 clones, 70% to 90% seen once. This sample was taken from a study of blood T cell repertoires in COVID-19. About the study: From the United States, Italy and Spain came samples of acute and convalescent COVID-19. The analysed material was cDNA or gDNA that came from T cells, B-cell-depleted T cells, or PBMCs.

From germline, CDR1 is MNHNS and CDR2 SASEGT. The CDR3 is made up of 14 amino acids. Trimming took 1 base from V and 4 from J; bases not matched to a gene: 1. Sequencing was done on a sample of peripheral blood. This receptor was taken from a woman aged 40 to 49 with acute or convalescent COVID-19. The V and J genes are TRBV6-1 and TRBJ2-1, with 7 nucleotides matching TRBD1. CDR3 sequence (DNA): TGTGCCAGCAGTGAAGGGGACAGATACAATGAGCAGTTCTTC. Its translation is CASSEGDRYNEQFF.